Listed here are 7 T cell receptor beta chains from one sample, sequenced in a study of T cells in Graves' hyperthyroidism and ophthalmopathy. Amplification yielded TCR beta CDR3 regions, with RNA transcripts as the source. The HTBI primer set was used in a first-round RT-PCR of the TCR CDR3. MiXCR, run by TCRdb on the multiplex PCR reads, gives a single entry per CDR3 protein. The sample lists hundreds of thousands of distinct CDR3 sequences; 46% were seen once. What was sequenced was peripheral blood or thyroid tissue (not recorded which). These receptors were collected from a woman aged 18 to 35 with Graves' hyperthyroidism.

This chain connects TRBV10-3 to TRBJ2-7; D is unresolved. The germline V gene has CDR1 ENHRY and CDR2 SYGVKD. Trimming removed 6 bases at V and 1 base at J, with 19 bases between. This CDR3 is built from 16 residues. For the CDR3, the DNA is TGTGCCATCAGCTACGACCGATTCCAAGCATCCTACGAGCAGTACTTC. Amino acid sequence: CAISYDRFQASYEQYF.

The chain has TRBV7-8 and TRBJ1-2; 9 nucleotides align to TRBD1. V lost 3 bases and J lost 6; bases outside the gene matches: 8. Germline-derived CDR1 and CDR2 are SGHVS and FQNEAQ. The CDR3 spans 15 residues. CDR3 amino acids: CASSFFRDRANGYTF. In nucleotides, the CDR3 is TGTGCCAGCAGCTTTTTCAGGGACAGGGCAAATGGCTACACCTTC. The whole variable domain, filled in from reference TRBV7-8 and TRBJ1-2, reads GAGVSQSPRYKVAKRGQDVALRCDPISGHVSLFWYQQALGQGPEFLTYFQNEAQLDKSGLPSDRFFAERPEGSVSTLKIQRTQQEDSAVYLCASSFFRDRANGYTFGSGTRLTVV.

This chain's CDR3 is CASSEGTGGRGYTF. The CDR3 DNA sequence: TGTGCCAGCAGTGAAGGGACAGGGGGCAGGGGCTACACCTTC. The J gene is TRBJ1-2, the V gene TRBV6-1, with 11 bases matching TRBD1. Germline V lookup: CDR1 MNHNS, CDR2 SASEGT. The trim removed 1 base at V and 8 bases at J, leaving 3 bases unmatched. This CDR3 has 14 residues.

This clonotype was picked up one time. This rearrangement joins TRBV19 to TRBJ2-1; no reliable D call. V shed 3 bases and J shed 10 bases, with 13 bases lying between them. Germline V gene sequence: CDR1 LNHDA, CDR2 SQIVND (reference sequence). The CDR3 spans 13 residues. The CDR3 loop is CASSIQVTGEQFF. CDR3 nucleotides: TGTGCCAGTAGTATTCAAGTTACGGGCGAGCAGTTCTTC.

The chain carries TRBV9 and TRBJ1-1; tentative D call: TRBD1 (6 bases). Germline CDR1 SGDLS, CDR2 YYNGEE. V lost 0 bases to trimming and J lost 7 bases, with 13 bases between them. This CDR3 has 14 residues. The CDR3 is CASSVALGAGEAFF. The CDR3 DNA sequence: TGTGCCAGCAGCGTAGCTCTGGGGGCTGGTGAAGCTTTCTTT. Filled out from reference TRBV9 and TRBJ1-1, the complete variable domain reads DSGVTQTPKHLITATGQRVTLRCSPRSGDLSVYWYQQSLDQGLQFLIQYYNGEERAKGNILERFSAQQFPDLHSELNLSSLELGDSALYFCASSVALGAGEAFFGQGTRLTVV.

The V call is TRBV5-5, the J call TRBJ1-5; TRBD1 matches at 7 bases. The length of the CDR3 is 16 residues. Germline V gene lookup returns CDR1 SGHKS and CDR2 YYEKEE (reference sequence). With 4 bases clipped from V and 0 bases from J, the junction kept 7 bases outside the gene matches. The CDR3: CASSIGTAYSNQPQHF. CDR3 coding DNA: TGTGCCAGCAGCATCGGGACAGCTTATAGCAATCAGCCCCAGCATTTT.

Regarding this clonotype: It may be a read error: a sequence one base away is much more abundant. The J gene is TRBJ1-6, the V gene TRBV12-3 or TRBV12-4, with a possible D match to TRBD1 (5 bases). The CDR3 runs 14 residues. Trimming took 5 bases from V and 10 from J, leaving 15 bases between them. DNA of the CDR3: TGTGCCAGCAGTCATGGACACGTCAAGTCACCCCTCCACTTT. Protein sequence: CASSHGHVKSPLHF.